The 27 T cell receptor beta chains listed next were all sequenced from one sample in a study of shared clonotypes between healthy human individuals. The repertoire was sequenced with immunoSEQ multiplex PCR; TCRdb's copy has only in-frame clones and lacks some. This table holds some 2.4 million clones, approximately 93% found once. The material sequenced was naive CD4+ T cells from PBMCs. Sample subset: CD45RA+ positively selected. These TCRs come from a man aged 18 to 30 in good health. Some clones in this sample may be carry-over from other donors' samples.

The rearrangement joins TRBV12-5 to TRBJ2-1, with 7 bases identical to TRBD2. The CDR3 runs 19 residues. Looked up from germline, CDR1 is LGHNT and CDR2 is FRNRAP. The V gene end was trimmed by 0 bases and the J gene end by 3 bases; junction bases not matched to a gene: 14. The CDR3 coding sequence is TGTGCTAGTGGTTTGGTACCGCGGGAGTGGTCCCTCCACTACAATGAGCAGTTCTTC. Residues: CASGLVPREWSLHYNEQFF.

The CDR3 nucleotides read TGTGCCAGCTCAAAAATCTGGGGGGGGATCACTGAAGCTTTCTTT. It encodes CASSKIWGGITEAFF. The chain links TRBV18 to TRBJ1-1, with D perhaps matching TRBD1 (5 bases). CDR1 KGHSH and CDR2 LQKENI come from the germline V gene. The CDR3 has 15 residues. V was clipped by 5 bases and J by 4 bases, with 17 bases between them.

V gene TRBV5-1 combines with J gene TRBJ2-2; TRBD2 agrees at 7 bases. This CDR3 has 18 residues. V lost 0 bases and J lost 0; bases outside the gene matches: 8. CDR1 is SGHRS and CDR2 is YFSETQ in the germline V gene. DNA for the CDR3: TGCGCCAGCAGCTTGGCCGGGGCGGGAGCGGCGAACACCGGGGAGCTGTTTTTT. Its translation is CASSLAGAGAANTGELFF.

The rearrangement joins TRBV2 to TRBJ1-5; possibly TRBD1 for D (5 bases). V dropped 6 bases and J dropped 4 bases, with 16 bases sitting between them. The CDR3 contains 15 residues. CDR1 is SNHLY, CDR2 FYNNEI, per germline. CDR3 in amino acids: CASRRSWTLNQPQHF. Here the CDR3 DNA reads TGTGCCAGCAGGAGATCCTGGACACTTAATCAGCCCCAGCATTTT.

The chain's CDR3 is CASSIRRPHGQETQYF. The CDR3, as DNA: TGTGCCAGTAGTATTCGCCGTCCTCATGGCCAAGAGACCCAGTACTTC. The chain links TRBV19 to TRBJ2-5; no definite D call. Trimming cost V 3 bases and J 1 base, with 15 bases left between them. Germline values: CDR1 LNHDA, CDR2 SQIVND (reference sequence). CDR3 size: 16 residues.

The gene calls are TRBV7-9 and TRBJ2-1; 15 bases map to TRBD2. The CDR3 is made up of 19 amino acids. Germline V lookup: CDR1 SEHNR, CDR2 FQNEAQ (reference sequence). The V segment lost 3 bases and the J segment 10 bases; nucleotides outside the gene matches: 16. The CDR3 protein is CASSFRGLAGGQPSSEQFF. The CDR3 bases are TGTGCCAGCAGCTTTCGGGGACTAGCGGGAGGCCAACCCTCCAGCGAGCAGTTCTTC.

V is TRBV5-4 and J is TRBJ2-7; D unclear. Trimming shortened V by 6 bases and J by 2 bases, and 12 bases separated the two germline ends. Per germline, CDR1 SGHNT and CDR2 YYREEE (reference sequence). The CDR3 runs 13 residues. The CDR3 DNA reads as TGTGCCAGCAAACCCATGGGTCCCTACGAGCAGTACTTC. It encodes CASKPMGPYEQYF.

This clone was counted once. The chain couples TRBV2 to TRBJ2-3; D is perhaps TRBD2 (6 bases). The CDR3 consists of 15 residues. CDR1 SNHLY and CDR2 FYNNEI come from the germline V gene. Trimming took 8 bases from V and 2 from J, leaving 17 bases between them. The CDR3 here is CASGAPGGTTDTQYF. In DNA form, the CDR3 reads TGTGCCAGCGGGGCTCCCGGAGGGACCACAGATACGCAGTATTTT. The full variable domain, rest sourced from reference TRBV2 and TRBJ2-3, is EPEVTQTPSHQVTQMGQEVILRCVPISNHLYFYWYRQILGQKVEFLVSFYNNEISEKSEIFDDQFSVERPDGSNFTLKIRSTKLEDSAMYFCASGAPGGTTDTQYFGPGTRLTVL.

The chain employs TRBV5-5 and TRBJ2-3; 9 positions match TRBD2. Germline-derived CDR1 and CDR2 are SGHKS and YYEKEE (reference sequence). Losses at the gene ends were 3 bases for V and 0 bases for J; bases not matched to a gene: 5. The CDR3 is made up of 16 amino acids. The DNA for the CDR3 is TGTGCCAGCAGCTACGGACTAGCGACTAGCACAGATACGCAGTATTTT. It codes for CASSYGLATSTDTQYF.

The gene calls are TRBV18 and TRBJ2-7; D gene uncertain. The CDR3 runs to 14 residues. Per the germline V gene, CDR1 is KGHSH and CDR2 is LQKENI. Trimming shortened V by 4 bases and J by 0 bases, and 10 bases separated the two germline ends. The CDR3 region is CASSQSIDSYEQYF. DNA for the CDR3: TGTGCCAGCTCACAAAGCATTGACTCCTACGAGCAGTACTTC.

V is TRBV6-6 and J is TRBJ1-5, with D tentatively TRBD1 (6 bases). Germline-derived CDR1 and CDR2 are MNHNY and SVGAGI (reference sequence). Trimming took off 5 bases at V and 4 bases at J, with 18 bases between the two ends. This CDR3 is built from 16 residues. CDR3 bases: TGTGCCAGCAGTCTAGTACCAGGGACATCAAATCAGCCCCAGCATTTT. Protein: CASSLVPGTSNQPQHF.

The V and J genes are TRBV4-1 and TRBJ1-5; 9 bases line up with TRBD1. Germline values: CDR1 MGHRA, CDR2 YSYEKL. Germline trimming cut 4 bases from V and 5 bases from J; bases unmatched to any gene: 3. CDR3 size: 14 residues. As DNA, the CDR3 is TGCGCCAGCAGCCGGACAGGGGAAGATCAGCCCCAGCATTTT. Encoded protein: CASSRTGEDQPQHF.

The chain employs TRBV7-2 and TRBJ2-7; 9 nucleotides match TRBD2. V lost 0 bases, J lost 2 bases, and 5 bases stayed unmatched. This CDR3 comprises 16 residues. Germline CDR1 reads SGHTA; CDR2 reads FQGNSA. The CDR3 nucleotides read TGTGCCAGCAGCTTAGCGCTTGGCGGGAGGGCCTACGAGCAGTACTTC. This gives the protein CASSLALGGRAYEQYF.

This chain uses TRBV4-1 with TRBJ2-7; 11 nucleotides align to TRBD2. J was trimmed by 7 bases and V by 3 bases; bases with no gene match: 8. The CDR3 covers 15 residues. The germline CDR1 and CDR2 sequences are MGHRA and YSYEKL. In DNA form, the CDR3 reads TGCGCCAGCAGCCAGCCTTACACTAGCGGGAGAGAGCAGTACTTC. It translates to CASSQPYTSGREQYF.

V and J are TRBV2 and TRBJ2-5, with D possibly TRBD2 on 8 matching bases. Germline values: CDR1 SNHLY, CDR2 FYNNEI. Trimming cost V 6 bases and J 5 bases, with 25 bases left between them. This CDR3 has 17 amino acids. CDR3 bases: TGTGCCAGCAGGGCAACAGGGACAGCGGGAGTTGGGGAGACCCAGTACTTC. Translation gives CASRATGTAGVGETQYF.

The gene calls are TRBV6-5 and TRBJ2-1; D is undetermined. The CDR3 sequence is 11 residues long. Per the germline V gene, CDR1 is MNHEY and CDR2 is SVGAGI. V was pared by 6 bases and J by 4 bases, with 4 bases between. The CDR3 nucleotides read TGTGCCAGCAGCGTATACAATGAGCAGTTCTTC. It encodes CASSVYNEQFF.

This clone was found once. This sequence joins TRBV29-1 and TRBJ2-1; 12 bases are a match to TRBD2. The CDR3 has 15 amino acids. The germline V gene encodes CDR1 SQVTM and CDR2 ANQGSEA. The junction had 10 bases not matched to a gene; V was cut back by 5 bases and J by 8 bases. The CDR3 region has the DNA TGCAGCGTTCGGCTAGCGGGAGGGCCGATCCATGAGCAGTTCTTC. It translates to CSVRLAGGPIHEQFF.

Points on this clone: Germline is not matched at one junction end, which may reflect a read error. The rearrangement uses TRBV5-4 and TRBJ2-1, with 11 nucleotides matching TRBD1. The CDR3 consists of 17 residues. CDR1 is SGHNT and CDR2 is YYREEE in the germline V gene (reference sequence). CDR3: CASSLGLGTGGYSEQFF. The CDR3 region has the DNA TGTGCCAGCAGCTTAGGACTCGGGACAGGGGGTTACAGTGAGCAGTTCTTC. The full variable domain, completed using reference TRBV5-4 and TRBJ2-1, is ETGVTQSPTHLIKTRGQQVTLRCSSQSGHNTVSWYQQALGQGPQFIFQYYREEENGRGNFPPRFSGLQFPNYSSELNVNALELDDSALYLCASSLGLGTGGYSEQFFGPGTRLTVL.

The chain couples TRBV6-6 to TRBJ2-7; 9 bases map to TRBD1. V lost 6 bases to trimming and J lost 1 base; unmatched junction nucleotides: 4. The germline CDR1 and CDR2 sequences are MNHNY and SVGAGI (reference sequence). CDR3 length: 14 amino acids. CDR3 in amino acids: CASRRTGDSYEQYF. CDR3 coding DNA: TGTGCCAGCAGGCGGACAGGGGATTCCTACGAGCAGTACTTC.

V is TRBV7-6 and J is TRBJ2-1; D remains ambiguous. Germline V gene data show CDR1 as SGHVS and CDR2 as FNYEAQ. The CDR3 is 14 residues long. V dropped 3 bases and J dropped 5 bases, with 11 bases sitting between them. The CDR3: CASSFLAGDNEQFF. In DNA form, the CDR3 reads TGTGCCAGCAGCTTTCTGGCAGGTGACAATGAGCAGTTCTTC. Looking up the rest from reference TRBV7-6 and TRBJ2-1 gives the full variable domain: GAGVSQSPRYKVTKRGQDVALRCDPISGHVSLYWYRQALGQGPEFLTYFNYEAQQDKSGLPNDRFSAERPEGSISTLTIQRTEQRDSAMYRCASSFLAGDNEQFFGPGTRLTVL.

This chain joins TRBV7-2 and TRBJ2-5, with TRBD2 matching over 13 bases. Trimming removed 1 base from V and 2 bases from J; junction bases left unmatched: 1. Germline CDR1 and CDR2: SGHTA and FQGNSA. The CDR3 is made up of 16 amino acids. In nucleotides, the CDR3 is TGTGCCAGCAGCTTAGGGGGACTAGCGGGACAAGAGACCCAGTACTTC. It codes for CASSLGGLAGQETQYF.

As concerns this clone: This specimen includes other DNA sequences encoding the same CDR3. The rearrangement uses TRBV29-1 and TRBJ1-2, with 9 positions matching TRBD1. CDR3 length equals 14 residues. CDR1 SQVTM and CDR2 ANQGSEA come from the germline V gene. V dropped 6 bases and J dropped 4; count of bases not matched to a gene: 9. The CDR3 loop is CSVRGQGNRYGYTF. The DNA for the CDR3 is TGCAGCGTGAGGGGACAGGGCAACCGCTATGGCTACACCTTC.

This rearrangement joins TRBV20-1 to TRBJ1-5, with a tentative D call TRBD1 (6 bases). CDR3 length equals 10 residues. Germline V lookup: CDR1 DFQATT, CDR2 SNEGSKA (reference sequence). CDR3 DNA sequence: TGCAGGTACTATAGGGGGGACCAGCATTTT. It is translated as CRYYRGDQHF.

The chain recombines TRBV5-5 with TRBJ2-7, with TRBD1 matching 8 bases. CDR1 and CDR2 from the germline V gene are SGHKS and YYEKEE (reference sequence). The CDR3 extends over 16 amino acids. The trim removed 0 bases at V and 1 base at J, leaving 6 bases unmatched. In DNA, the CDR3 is TGTGCCAGCAGCTTGGTACCAGGGGGCCCTTCCTACGAGCAGTACTTC. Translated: CASSLVPGGPSYEQYF. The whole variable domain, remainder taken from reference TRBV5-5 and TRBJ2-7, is DAGVTQSPTHLIKTRGQQVTLRCSPISGHKSVSWYQQVLGQGPQFIFQYYEKEERGRGNFPDRFSARQFPNYSSELNVNALLLGDSALYLCASSLVPGGPSYEQYFGPGTRLTVT.

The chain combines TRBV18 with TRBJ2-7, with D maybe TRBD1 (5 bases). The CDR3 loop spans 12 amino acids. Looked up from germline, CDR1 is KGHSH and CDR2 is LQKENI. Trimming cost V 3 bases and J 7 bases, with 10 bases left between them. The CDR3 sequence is CASSPDTPEQYF. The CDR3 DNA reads TGTGCCAGCTCACCGGACACCCCTGAGCAGTACTTC.

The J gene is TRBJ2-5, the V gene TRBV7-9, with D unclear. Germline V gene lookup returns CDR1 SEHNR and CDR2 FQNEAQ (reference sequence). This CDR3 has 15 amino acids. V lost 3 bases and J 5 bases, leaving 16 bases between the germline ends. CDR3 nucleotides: TGTGCCAGCAGCTTGGGTGGAACAGTTGGGGAGACCCAGTACTTC. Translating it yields CASSLGGTVGETQYF.

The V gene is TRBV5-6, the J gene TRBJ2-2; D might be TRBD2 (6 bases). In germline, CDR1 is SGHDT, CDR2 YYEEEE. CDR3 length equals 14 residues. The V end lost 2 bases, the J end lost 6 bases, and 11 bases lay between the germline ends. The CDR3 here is CASSLASGAGELFF. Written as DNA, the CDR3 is TGTGCCAGCAGCTTAGCGTCGGGGGCCGGGGAGCTGTTTTTT.